This T cell receptor beta chain was profiled in a study of cytomegalovirus exposure and HLA in healthy donors. Overall study context: A prior analysis found roughly 110 million unique TCR beta sequences from approximately 190 million T cells.

This clone was recorded only once. The antigen is unknown. These donors counted as nominally healthy when sampled, but unrecorded immune exposures were likely. CDR3 length: 15 residues. With 9 bases removed from V and 1 base from J, the gap between germline ends came to 18 bases. CDR1 and CDR2 from the germline V gene are MNHEY and SVGAGI. Findings and limits, study-wide: Most TCRs appeared rarely, but some public TCRs recurred in many donors. Among immune exposure information, only CMV serostatus was available.

It was with 60 Vbeta and 13 Jbeta primers that the PCR ran. Some clones are missing from TCRdb's copy, which holds only in-frame ones; the method was immunoSEQ multiplex PCR. The table lists about 160,000 clones, 70% to 90% of them singletons, with approximately 2.3% in the top ten. The chain carries TRBV6-5 and TRBJ1-1; D unclear. Material for sequencing was PBMCs. This receptor was taken from a young man in good health and CMV-seropositive. The CDR3 sequence is CASIPTGMGNTEAFF. The CDR3 bases are TGTGCCAGTATCCCCACGGGAATGGGGAACACTGAAGCTTTCTTT.